This TCR beta chain was recovered during a study of cytomegalovirus exposure and HLA in healthy donors. Study-wide findings and caveats: Within the data, a cluster of highly shared sequence variants was likely a sequencing artifact.

Turning to this clone: Its antigen is unidentified.

Trimming removed 4 bases at V and 9 bases at J, with 25 bases between. Germline V gene lookup returns CDR1 MNHEY and CDR2 SMNVEV (reference sequence). The CDR3 covers 16 residues. The primer mix had 60 Vbeta and 13 Jbeta primers. Authors' processing steps: In a later analysis, the count reached 82 million or so unique TCR beta chains, with around 10 million shared. TCRdb's copy holds only in-frame clones and misses some; the assay was immunoSEQ multiplex PCR. That table furnishes V, J and clone size, whereas the DNA furnished D and trimming. The table lists about 130,000 clones, approximately 80% of them singletons, with around 13% in the top ten.

This TCR derives from a woman aged 40 to 49 in good health and CMV-seropositive. Sequenced sample: PBMCs. This chain uses TRBV27 with TRBJ2-7, with D perhaps matching TRBD1 (6 bases). The CDR3 region has the DNA TGTGCCAGCAGTTCCACTTTGCAGGGGAGAGGATTCGGGCAGTACTTC. Encoded protein: CASSSTLQGRGFGQYF.